Each of the 10 T cell receptor beta chains below was sequenced from the same sample in a study of glioma-infiltrating T cells after dendritic cell vaccination. Measured with immunoSEQ multiplex PCR; TCRdb has only the in-frame clones, and not every one. The data hold fewer than 95,000 clones, with about 85% observed a single time. The time point is: after dendritic cell vaccination, including at tumor progression/relapse. The sample was blood, taken after dendritic cell vaccination. The origin of the receptors is a human donor with glioblastoma.

The chain combines TRBV14 with TRBJ2-1; 14 nucleotides line up with TRBD2. CDR3 length: 19 amino acids. Germline CDR1 reads SGHDN; CDR2 reads FVKESK. V gave up 4 bases and J gave up 0 bases; unmatched junction bases: 8. This CDR3 is CASSPPRLAGGSSYNEQFF. DNA for the CDR3: TGTGCCAGCAGCCCCCCCCGACTAGCGGGAGGGAGCTCCTACAATGAGCAGTTCTTC.

CDR3 residues: CASSLTGSIYEQYF. In nucleotides, the CDR3 is TGTGCCAGCAGTTTAACAGGGTCCATTTACGAGCAGTACTTC. The genes are TRBV27 and TRBJ2-7; perhaps TRBD1 as D (6 bases). CDR3 length: 14 amino acids. V dropped 2 bases and J dropped 4 bases, with 12 bases sitting between them. The germline CDR1 and CDR2 sequences are MNHEY and SMNVEV (reference sequence).

This chain uses TRBV7-9 with TRBJ2-7; tentatively, D is TRBD2 (5 bases). Germline loops: CDR1 SEHNR, CDR2 FQNEAQ (reference sequence). This CDR3 is built from 15 residues. Between the trimmed V and J ends, which lost 1 base and 0 bases, there was a span of 10 bases. For the CDR3, the DNA is TGTGCCAGCAGCTTAGTCTTCGGGAACTCCTACGAGCAGTACTTC. Translation gives CASSLVFGNSYEQYF.

The gene calls are TRBV30 and TRBJ2-7, with 10 bases identical to TRBD1. V lost 2 bases, J lost 4 bases, and 2 bases stayed unmatched. The CDR3 covers 13 residues. Per germline, CDR1 GTSNPN and CDR2 SVGIG (reference sequence). CDR3 in DNA: TGTGCCTGGAGTTGGACAGGGGGTTACGAGCAGTACTTC. As protein: CAWSWTGGYEQYF.

The chain has TRBV28 and TRBJ2-7; maybe TRBD2 (7 bases). Germline CDR1 MDHEN, CDR2 SYDVKM. V shed 6 bases and J shed 0 bases, with 15 bases lying between them. This CDR3 region has 15 residues. The DNA for the CDR3 is TGTGCCAGCAGCTCCGGACAGCGGGACTCCTACGAGCAGTACTTC. Its translation is CASSSGQRDSYEQYF.

The rearrangement uses TRBV19 and TRBJ1-5, with D maybe TRBD1 (5 bases). Germline lookup yields CDR1 LNHDA and CDR2 SQIVND (reference sequence). The V end lost 1 base, the J end lost 2 bases, and 9 bases lay between the germline ends. The CDR3 sequence is 15 residues long. The CDR3 nucleotides read TGTGCCAGTAGTATAGGGGGGGTTGGCAATCAGCCCCAGCATTTT. Protein: CASSIGGVGNQPQHF.

The gene calls are TRBV6-1 and TRBJ2-1; weak D call: TRBD1 (7 bases). This CDR3 is 15 amino acids long. CDR1 is MNHNS and CDR2 is SASEGT in the germline V gene. Trimming removed 2 bases at V and 1 base at J, with 9 bases between. The CDR3 loop is CASSEPGGSYNEQFF. CDR3 sequence (DNA): TGTGCCAGCAGTGAACCAGGGGGGTCCTACAATGAGCAGTTCTTC.

This clone was counted a few times. The V call is TRBV5-1, the J call TRBJ2-7; the match to TRBD1 covers 10 bases. This CDR3 is 14 amino acids long. With V trimmed by 0 bases and J by 5 bases, 2 bases remained unmatched. Per the germline V gene, CDR1 is SGHRS and CDR2 is YFSETQ. The CDR3 nucleotides read TGCGCCAGCAGCTTGGGACAGGGGGCCGACGAGCAGTACTTC. It specifies CASSLGQGADEQYF.

This chain connects TRBV4-2 to TRBJ2-5; 9 nucleotides agree with TRBD2. Trimming cost V 0 bases and J 4 bases; bases outside gene matches: 9. The CDR3 length is 17 residues. CDR1 and CDR2 (germline): LGHNA, YNFKEQ. The CDR3 DNA follows: TGTGCCAGCAGCCAAGAACCTAGCGGGGTCCCCGGAGAGACCCAGTACTTC. It specifies CASSQEPSGVPGETQYF.

The chain recombines TRBV6-6 with TRBJ1-1; D unclear. CDR1 is MNHNY and CDR2 is SVGAGI in the germline V gene (reference sequence). V shed 2 bases and J shed 1 base, with 8 bases lying between them. The CDR3 is 14 residues long. This CDR3 is CASSYPRWNTEAFF. CDR3 nucleotide sequence: TGTGCCAGCAGTTACCCTAGGTGGAACACTGAAGCTTTCTTT.